This TCR beta chain was obtained from a study of blood T cell repertoires in COVID-19. The V gene's germline CDR1 is MDHEN and CDR2 SYDVKM. The J segment lost 8 bases and the V segment lost 6 bases, leaving 10 bases of the junction unmatched. This CDR3 has 14 residues. The repertoire was sequenced with immunoSEQ multiplex PCR; TCRdb's copy has only in-frame clones and lacks some. The sample records some 87,000 clones, more than 80% being singletons. The sequenced sample was peripheral blood. The rearrangement joins TRBV28 to TRBJ1-2; 9 bases align to TRBD1. The source is a human donor in a cohort sampled during active COVID-19. Written as DNA, the CDR3 is TGTGCCAGCAGCCCTCCGGGACAGGGTCGCGGCTACACCTTC. It encodes CASSPPGQGRGYTF.